The T cell receptor (beta chain) under discussion was sequenced for a study of T cell responses to AZD1222 COVID-19 vaccine. Germline CDR1 reads GTSNPN; CDR2 reads SVGIG (reference sequence). The V segment lost 1 base and the J segment 8 bases; nucleotides outside the gene matches: 3. The CDR3 runs to 12 residues. Some clones are missing from TCRdb's copy, which holds only in-frame ones; the method was immunoSEQ multiplex PCR. In the table there are about 120,000 clones, around nine tenths of which are singletons. This specimen consisted of peripheral blood, obtained on day 0 of AZD1222 vaccination. The TCR sequence derives from an adult in good health. This rearrangement joins TRBV30 to TRBJ1-2, with 8 bases fitting TRBD1. CDR3 nucleotides: TGTGCCTGGAGTGGACAGGGGTTAGGCTACACCTTC. It specifies CAWSGQGLGYTF.